The sequence of this T cell receptor beta chain was determined in a study of cytotoxic CD8 clonotypes in ibrutinib-treated CLL. TCRdb's table, derived via immunoSEQ multiplex PCR, lists solely in-frame clones and lacks some. The data hold a few hundred thousand clones, with roughly 71% observed a single time. V was clipped by 2 bases and J by 5 bases; unmatched bases: 9. The germline V gene encodes CDR1 SGHRS and CDR2 YFSETQ. This CDR3 spans 15 amino acids. Sample: PBMCs, taken after 36 months of ibrutinib treatment. The rearrangement uses TRBV5-1 and TRBJ2-5; 7 nucleotides align to TRBD2. The TCR comes from a human donor with chronic lymphocytic leukemia. DNA of the CDR3: TGCGCCAGCAGCTTCACGGCGGGAGCGGGGGAGACCCAGTACTTC. Translating it yields CASSFTAGAGETQYF.